This is a list of T cell receptor beta chains from one sample in a study of OX40 agonist ivuxolimab in advanced cancers. The assay was immunoSEQ multiplex PCR, and TCRdb's table has in-frame clones only and misses some. This sample has some 25,000 clones, with roughly 83% found just once. The sequenced sample was CD4+ or CD8+ T cells sorted from blood, obtained in a trial of the OX40 agonist ivuxolimab. The receptors come from an adult with an advanced solid tumor such as melanoma, head and neck, liver or kidney cancer. Each CDR3 is given with its conserved first and last residue.

v_call cdr3_aa
TRBV6-5 CASTTNYGYTF
TRBV11-1 CASSLQRGGGVYEQYF
TRBV30 CAWRLAGVTDTQYF
TRBV20-1 CSATYYEQYF
TRBV4-1 CASSQDPATNEQFF
TRBV9 CASSVGNRGYTDTQYF
TRBV13 CASSARLEGAEQYF
TRBV7-8 CASSLALNEQFF
TRBV2 CASGTENTEAFF
TRBV10-3 CAISDFWQTGGDSNEKLFF
TRBV13 CASNPGTDPYEQYF
TRBV12-5 CASGLAGRGQPISYNEQFF
TRBV14 CASSQGDRELHEQYF